This passage covers 17 T cell receptor beta chains from one sample sequenced in a study of T cell responses to AZD1222 COVID-19 vaccine (dated by TCRdb to 2020 to 2023). What the time point label conveys for this sample: baseline before first vaccination. The library was prepared using the immunoSEQ multiplex PCR assay. This is the immuneACCESS table as TCRdb keeps it, with only in-frame sequences that have V and J called. A part of the clones is gone; compared with another copy, unresolved V genes explain less than half, and the rest is unexplained. The sample table records approximately 120,000 clones; roughly nine tenths of these occur just once. Roughly 4.7% of the sample is in the top ten clones. This specimen was peripheral blood, taken on day 0 of AZD1222 vaccination. These receptors came from an adult in good health.

This clone was seen ten or more times. CDR3 coding DNA: TGTGCCAGCAGTGACGTGGACAGGGTCCACGAGCAGTACTTC. Protein: CASSDVDRVHEQYF. The J gene is TRBJ2-7, the V gene TRBV2; 8 positions agree with TRBD1. The CDR3 runs 14 residues. V was pared by 3 bases and J by 5 bases, with 6 bases of the junction left unmatched. Germline assignment: CDR1 SNHLY and CDR2 FYNNEI.

The CDR3: CAISNLDRAGEQYF. CDR3 sequence (DNA): TGTGCCATCAGCAACTTGGACAGGGCTGGCGAGCAGTACTTC. The chain links TRBV10-3 to TRBJ2-7, with TRBD1 matching 8 bases. V lost 6 bases, J lost 6 bases, and 10 bases stayed unmatched. CDR1 is ENHRY, CDR2 SYGVKD, per germline. CDR3 length: 14 residues.

The J gene is TRBJ2-7, the V gene TRBV6-1; 9 bases align to TRBD1. The length of the CDR3 is 18 residues. Looked up from germline, CDR1 is MNHNS and CDR2 is SASEGT. The V segment lost 4 bases and the J segment 3 bases; nucleotides outside the gene matches: 16. The CDR3 is CASSAPVVGTGIFYEQYF. CDR3 nucleotides: TGTGCCAGCAGTGCCCCCGTTGTGGGGACAGGGATATTCTACGAGCAGTACTTC.

The gene calls are TRBV18 and TRBJ1-1; D is possibly TRBD1 (5 bases). V gave up 2 bases and J gave up 4 bases, with 17 bases separating them. The CDR3 consists of 16 residues. In germline, CDR1 is KGHSH, CDR2 LQKENI. The CDR3 protein is CASSPGGNIGGTEAFF. For the CDR3, the DNA is TGTGCCAGCTCACCAGGGGGGAATATTGGAGGCACTGAAGCTTTCTTT.

This clone was seen only once. The chain joins TRBV27 to TRBJ1-5, with 8 bases aligning to TRBD1. Germline V CDR1 and CDR2: MNHEY, SMNVEV (reference sequence). The CDR3 spans 15 residues. Trimming at V came to 3 bases and at J to 4 bases, leaving 5 bases not matched to a gene. CDR3 nucleotide sequence: TGTGCCAGCAGTTTCGGTCGGACAGGGAATCAGCCCCAGCATTTT. Translated: CASSFGRTGNQPQHF.

This chain links TRBV9 with TRBJ2-5, with D possibly TRBD2 on 5 matching bases. This CDR3 contains 14 residues. CDR1 and CDR2 (germline): SGDLS, YYNGEE. Deletions cut 6 bases from V and 1 base from J, with 13 bases between. CDR3 amino acids: CASTKAELQETQYF. Written as DNA, the CDR3 is TGTGCCAGCACCAAAGCGGAGCTCCAAGAGACCCAGTACTTC.

A few counts support this clone. The V and J genes are TRBV11-2 and TRBJ2-1; possible D gene TRBD2, 6 bases. V lost 0 bases and J 8 bases, leaving 11 bases between the germline ends. Per germline, CDR1 SGHAT and CDR2 FQNNGV. The length of the CDR3 is 14 residues. The CDR3 nucleotides are TGTGCCAGCAGCTTAGATCGACTAGGGGATGAGCAGTTCTTC. This sequence encodes CASSLDRLGDEQFF.

V gene TRBV9 combines with J gene TRBJ1-2, with D uncertain. CDR1 is SGDLS and CDR2 is YYNGEE in the germline V gene. V gave up 0 bases and J gave up 2 bases, with 8 bases separating them. This CDR3 region has 14 residues. CDR3 loop: CASSVARENYGYTF. As DNA, the CDR3 is TGTGCCAGCAGCGTAGCCCGAGAAAACTATGGCTACACCTTC.

The chain recombines TRBV6-1 with TRBJ1-1; maybe TRBD1 (6 bases). This CDR3 is built from 15 residues. V gave up 2 bases and J gave up 6 bases, with 16 bases separating them. Germline CDR1 and CDR2: MNHNS and SASEGT. The CDR3 spells CASSERVQGRAEAFF. Here the CDR3 DNA reads TGTGCCAGCAGTGAAAGGGTACAGGGTCGAGCTGAAGCTTTCTTT.

This chain links TRBV28 with TRBJ2-5; D assignment may be TRBD1 or TRBD2 (5 bases each). Trimming shortened V by 1 base and J by 5 bases, and 11 bases separated the two germline ends. This CDR3 has 14 residues. In germline, CDR1 is MDHEN, CDR2 SYDVKM. CDR3 DNA sequence: TGTGCCAGCAGTTTATCCGGGACGGGGGAGACCCAGTACTTC. As protein: CASSLSGTGETQYF. The variable domain in full, with the rest retrieved from reference TRBV28 and TRBJ2-5, is DVKVTQSSRYLVKRTGEKVFLECVQDMDHENMFWYRQDPGLGLRLIYFSYDVKMKEKGDIPEGYSVSREKKERFSLILESASTNQTSMYLCASSLSGTGETQYFGPGTRLLVL.

The chain joins TRBV2 to TRBJ1-2, with D unresolved. V was cut by 0 bases and J by 2 bases, with 10 bases left in between. CDR1 and CDR2 (germline): SNHLY, FYNNEI. CDR3 length: 15 residues. The DNA of the CDR3 is TGTGCCAGCAGTGAAGCGAGACCTGGGAACTATGGCTACACCTTC. This translates into CASSEARPGNYGYTF.

The gene calls are TRBV5-1 and TRBJ1-2; TRBD1 agrees at 7 bases. The germline V gene has CDR1 SGHRS and CDR2 YFSETQ. This CDR3 is 15 amino acids long. Losses at the gene ends were 2 bases for V and 6 bases for J; bases not matched to a gene: 10. Written as DNA, the CDR3 is TGCGCCAGCAGCTTACAGGGGCCCCGGATTGATGGCTACACCTTC. This translates into CASSLQGPRIDGYTF.

The chain employs TRBV5-1 and TRBJ1-2; TRBD1 agrees at 7 bases. Per germline, CDR1 SGHRS and CDR2 YFSETQ. V was clipped by 0 bases and J by 6 bases; unmatched bases: 5. There are 14 residues in the CDR3. CDR3 coding DNA: TGCGCCAGCAGCTTGGGACAGGGTGGTAATGGCTACACCTTC. Its translation is CASSLGQGGNGYTF.

This chain connects TRBV29-1 to TRBJ2-7; weak D call: TRBD1 (5 bases). CDR3 length: 11 amino acids. V was cut by 3 bases and J by 5 bases, with 8 bases left in between. Looked up from germline, CDR1 is SQVTM and CDR2 is ANQGSEA. The CDR3 DNA reads as TGCAGCGTTGAGTCAGGGCACGAGCAGTACTTC. Translation gives CSVESGHEQYF.

This chain uses TRBV9 with TRBJ1-5; D is perhaps TRBD1 (6 bases). The CDR3 is made up of 15 amino acids. Per the germline V gene, CDR1 is SGDLS and CDR2 is YYNGEE. With 0 bases removed from V and 1 base from J, the gap between germline ends came to 8 bases. The CDR3 sequence: CASSVGQGSNQPQHF. As DNA, the CDR3 is TGTGCCAGCAGCGTAGGGCAGGGGAGCAATCAGCCCCAGCATTTT.

The gene calls are TRBV19 and TRBJ1-1; D is unclear. The CDR3 extends over 13 amino acids. Between the trimmed V and J ends, which lost 7 bases and 2 bases, there was a span of 11 bases. Germline V lookup: CDR1 LNHDA, CDR2 SQIVND (reference sequence). Here the CDR3 DNA reads TGTGCCAGTAAGGTCGCCCTTAACACTGAAGCTTTCTTT. Translation gives CASKVALNTEAFF.

The CDR3 spells CASSVRDREGYGYTF. CDR3 DNA sequence: TGTGCCAGCAGCGTCCGGGACAGGGAGGGCTATGGCTACACCTTC. This chain connects TRBV11-2 to TRBJ1-2, with TRBD1 identical over 9 bases. CDR1 is SGHAT, CDR2 FQNNGV, per germline. This CDR3 is built from 15 residues. With 5 bases clipped from V and 4 bases from J, the junction kept 8 bases outside the gene matches.